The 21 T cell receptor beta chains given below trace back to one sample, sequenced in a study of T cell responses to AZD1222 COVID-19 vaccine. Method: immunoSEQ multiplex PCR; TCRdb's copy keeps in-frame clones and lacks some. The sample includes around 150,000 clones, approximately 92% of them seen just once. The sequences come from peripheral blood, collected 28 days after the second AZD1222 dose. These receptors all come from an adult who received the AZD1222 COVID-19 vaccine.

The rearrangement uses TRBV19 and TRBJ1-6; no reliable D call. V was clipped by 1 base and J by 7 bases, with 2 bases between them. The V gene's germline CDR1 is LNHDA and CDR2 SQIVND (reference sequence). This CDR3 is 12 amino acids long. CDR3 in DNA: TGTGCCAGTAGTATAGTGAATTCACCCCTCCACTTT. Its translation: CASSIVNSPLHF.

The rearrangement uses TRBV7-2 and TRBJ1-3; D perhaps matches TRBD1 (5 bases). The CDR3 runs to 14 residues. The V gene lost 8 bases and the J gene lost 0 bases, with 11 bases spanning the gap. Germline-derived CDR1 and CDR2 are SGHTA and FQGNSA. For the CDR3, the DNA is TGTGCCAGCTCGGGCAGGGCCTCTGGAAACACCATATATTTT. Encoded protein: CASSGRASGNTIYF.

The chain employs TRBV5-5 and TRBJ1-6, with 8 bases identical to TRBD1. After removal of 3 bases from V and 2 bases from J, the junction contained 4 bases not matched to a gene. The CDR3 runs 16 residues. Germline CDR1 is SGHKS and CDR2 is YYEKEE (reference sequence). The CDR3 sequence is CASSSNRGTYNSPLHF. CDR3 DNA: TGTGCCAGCAGCTCCAACAGGGGGACCTATAATTCACCCCTCCACTTT.

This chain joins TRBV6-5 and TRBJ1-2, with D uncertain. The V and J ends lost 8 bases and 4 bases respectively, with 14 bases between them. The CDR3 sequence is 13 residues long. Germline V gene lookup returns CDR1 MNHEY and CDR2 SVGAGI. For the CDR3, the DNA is TGTGCCAGCTCGCCGGCGGCCCCCTATGGCTACACCTTC. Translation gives CASSPAAPYGYTF.

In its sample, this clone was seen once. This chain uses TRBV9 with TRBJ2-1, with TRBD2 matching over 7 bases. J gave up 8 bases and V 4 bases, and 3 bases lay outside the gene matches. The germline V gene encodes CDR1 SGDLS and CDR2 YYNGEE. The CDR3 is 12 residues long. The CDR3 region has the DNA TGTGCCAGCAGCCGGGAGGAGTATGAGCAGTTCTTC. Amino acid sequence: CASSREEYEQFF.

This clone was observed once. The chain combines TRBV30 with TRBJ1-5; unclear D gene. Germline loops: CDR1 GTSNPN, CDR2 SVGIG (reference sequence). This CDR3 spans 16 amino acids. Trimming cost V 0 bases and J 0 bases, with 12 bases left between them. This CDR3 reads CAWSVPGLISNQPQHF. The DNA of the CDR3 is TGTGCCTGGAGTGTTCCGGGCTTGATTAGCAATCAGCCCCAGCATTTT. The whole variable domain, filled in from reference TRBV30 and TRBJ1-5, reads SQTIHQWPATLVQPVGSPLSLECTVEGTSNPNLYWYRQAAGRGLQLLFYSVGIGQISSEVPQNLSASRPQDRQFILSSKKLLLSDSGFYLCAWSVPGLISNQPQHFGDGTRLSIL.

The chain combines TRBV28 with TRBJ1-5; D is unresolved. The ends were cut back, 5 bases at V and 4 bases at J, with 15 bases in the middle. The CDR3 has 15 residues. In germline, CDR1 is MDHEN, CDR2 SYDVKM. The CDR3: CASSPQVRGNQPQHF. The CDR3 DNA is TGTGCCAGCAGTCCCCAGGTGCGGGGAAATCAGCCCCAGCATTTT. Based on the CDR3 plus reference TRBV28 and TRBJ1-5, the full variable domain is DVKVTQSSRYLVKRTGEKVFLECVQDMDHENMFWYRQDPGLGLRLIYFSYDVKMKEKGDIPEGYSVSREKKERFSLILESASTNQTSMYLCASSPQVRGNQPQHFGDGTRLSIL.

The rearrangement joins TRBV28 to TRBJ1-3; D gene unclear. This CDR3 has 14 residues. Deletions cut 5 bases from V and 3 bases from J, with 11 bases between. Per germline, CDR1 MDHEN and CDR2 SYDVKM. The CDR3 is CASSLGMDGNTIYF. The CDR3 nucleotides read TGTGCCAGCAGTCTAGGCATGGATGGAAACACCATATATTTT.

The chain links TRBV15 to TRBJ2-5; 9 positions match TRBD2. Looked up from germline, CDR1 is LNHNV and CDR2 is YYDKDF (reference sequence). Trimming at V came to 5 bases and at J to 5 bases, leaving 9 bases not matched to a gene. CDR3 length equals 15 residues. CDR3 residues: CATSGVRGGLETQYF. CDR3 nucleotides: TGTGCCACCAGCGGGGTGCGGGGGGGCCTGGAGACCCAGTACTTC.

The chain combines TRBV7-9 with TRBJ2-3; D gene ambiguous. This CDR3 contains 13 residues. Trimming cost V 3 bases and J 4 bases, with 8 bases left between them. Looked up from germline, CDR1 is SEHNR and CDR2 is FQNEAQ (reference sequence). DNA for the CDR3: TGTGCCAGCAGCTTTTCCGCCTCAGATACGCAGTATTTT. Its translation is CASSFSASDTQYF. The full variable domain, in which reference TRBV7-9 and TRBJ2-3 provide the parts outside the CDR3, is DTGVSQNPRHKITKRGQNVTFRCDPISEHNRLYWYRQTLGQGPEFLTYFQNEAQLEKSRLLSDRFSAERPKGSFSTLEIQRTEQGDSAMYLCASSFSASDTQYFGPGTRLTVL.

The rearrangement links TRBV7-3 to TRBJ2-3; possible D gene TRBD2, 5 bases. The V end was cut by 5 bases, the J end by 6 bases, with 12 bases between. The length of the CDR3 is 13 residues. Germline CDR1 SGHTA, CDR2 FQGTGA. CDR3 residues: CASSGGPGDTQYF. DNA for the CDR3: TGTGCCAGCAGCGGAGGTCCGGGGGATACGCAGTATTTT.

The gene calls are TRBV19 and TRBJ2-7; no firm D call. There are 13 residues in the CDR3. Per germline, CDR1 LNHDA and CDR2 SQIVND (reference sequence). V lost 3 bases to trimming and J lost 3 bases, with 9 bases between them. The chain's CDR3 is CASSMATYYEQYF. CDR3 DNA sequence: TGTGCCAGTAGTATGGCCACTTACTACGAGCAGTACTTC. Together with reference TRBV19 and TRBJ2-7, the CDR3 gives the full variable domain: DGGITQSPKYLFRKEGQNVTLSCEQNLNHDAMYWYRQDPGQGLRLIYYSQIVNDFQKGDIAEGYSVSREKKESFPLTVTSAQKNPTAFYLCASSMATYYEQYFGPGTRLTVT.

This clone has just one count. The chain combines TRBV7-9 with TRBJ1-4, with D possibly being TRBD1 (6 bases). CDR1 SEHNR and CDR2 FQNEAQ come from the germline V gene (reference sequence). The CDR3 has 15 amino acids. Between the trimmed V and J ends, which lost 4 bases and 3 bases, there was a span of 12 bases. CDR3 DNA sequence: TGTGCCAGCAGCTATGCAGGGGTAGCTAATGAAAAACTGTTTTTT. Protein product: CASSYAGVANEKLFF.

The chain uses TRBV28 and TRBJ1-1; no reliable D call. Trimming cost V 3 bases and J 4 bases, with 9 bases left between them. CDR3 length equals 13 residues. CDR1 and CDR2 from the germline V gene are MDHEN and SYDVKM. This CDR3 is CASSFLGGTEAFF. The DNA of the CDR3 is TGTGCCAGCAGTTTCCTCGGTGGCACTGAAGCTTTCTTT.

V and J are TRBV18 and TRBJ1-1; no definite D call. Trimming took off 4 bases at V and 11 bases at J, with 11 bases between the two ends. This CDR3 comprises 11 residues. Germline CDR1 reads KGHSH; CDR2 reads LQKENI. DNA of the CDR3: TGTGCCAGCTCACAGGGTTTTATGGCTTTCTTT. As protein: CASSQGFMAFF.

The CDR3 spells CASSSGRITF. The CDR3 DNA reads as TGTGCCAGCAGTTCGGGGAGGATCACCTTC. This chain uses TRBV28 with TRBJ1-2; unclear D gene. Germline CDR1 reads MDHEN; CDR2 reads SYDVKM. Deletions cut 4 bases from V and 13 bases from J, with 10 bases between. The CDR3 is 10 amino acids.

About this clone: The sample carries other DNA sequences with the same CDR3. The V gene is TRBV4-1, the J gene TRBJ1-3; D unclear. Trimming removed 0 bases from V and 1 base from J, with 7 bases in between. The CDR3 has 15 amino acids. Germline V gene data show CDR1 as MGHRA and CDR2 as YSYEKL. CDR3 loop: CASSQDRGSGNTIYF. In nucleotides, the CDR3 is TGCGCCAGCAGCCAAGATCGAGGGTCTGGAAACACCATATATTTT.

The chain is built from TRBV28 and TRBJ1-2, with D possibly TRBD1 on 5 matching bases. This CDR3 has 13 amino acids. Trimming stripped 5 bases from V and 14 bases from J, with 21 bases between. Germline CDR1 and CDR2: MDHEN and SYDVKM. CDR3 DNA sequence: TGTGCCAGCAGTCTAATGAGGGACTCCCCGGGTACCTTC. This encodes CASSLMRDSPGTF.

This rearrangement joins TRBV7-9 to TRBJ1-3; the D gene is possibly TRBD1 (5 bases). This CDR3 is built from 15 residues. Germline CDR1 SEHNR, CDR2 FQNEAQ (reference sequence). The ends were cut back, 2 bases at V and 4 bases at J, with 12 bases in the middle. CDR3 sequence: CASSLRGGAGNTIYF. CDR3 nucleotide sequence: TGTGCCAGCAGCTTACGTGGGGGTGCCGGAAACACCATATATTTT.

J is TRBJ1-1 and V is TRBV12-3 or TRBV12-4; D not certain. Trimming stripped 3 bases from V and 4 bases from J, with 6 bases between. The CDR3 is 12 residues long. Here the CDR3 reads CASSFKLTEAFF. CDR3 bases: TGTGCCAGCAGTTTTAAGCTCACTGAAGCTTTCTTT.

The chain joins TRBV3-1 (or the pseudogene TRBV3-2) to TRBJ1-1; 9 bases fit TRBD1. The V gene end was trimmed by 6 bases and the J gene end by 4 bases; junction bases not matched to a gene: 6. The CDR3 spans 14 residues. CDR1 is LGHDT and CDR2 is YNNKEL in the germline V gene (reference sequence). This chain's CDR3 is CASSPGTGSTEAFF. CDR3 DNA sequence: TGTGCCAGCAGTCCCGGGACAGGGTCCACTGAAGCTTTCTTT.